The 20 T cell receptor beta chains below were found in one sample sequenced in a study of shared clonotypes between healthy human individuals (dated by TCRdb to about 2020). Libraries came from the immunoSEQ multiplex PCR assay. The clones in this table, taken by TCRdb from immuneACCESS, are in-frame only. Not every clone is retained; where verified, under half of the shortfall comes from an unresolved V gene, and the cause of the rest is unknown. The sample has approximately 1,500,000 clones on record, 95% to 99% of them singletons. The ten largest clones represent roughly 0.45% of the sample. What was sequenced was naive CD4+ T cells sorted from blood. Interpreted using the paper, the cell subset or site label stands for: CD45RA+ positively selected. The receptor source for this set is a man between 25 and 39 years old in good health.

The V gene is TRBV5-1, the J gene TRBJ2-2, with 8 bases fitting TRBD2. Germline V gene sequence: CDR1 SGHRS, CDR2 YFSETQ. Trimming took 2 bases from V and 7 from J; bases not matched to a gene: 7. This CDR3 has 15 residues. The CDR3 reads CASSLRLAGDGELFF. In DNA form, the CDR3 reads TGCGCCAGCAGCTTAAGGCTAGCGGGCGACGGGGAGCTGTTTTTT.

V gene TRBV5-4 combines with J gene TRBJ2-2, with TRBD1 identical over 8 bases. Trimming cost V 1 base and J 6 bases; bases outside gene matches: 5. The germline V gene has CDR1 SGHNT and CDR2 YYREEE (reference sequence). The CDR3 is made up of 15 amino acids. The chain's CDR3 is CASSLRQGLAGELFF. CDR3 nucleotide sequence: TGTGCCAGCAGCTTGAGACAGGGGCTCGCCGGGGAGCTGTTTTTT.

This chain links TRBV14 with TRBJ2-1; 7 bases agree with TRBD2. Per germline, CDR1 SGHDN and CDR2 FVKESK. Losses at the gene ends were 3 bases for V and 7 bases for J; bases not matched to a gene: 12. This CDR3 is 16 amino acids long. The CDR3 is CASSQFWAGVRNEQFF. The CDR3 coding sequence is TGTGCCAGCAGCCAGTTTTGGGCGGGAGTGAGGAATGAGCAGTTCTTC.

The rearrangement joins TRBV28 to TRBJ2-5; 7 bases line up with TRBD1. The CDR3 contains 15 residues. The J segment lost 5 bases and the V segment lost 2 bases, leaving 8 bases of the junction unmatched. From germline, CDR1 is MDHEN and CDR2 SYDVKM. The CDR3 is CASSLATGVTETQYF. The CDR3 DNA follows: TGTGCCAGCAGTTTAGCCACAGGGGTAACGGAGACCCAGTACTTC.

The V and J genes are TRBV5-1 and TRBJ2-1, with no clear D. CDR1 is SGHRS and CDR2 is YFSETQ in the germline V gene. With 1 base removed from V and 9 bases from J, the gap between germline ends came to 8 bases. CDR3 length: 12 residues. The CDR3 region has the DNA TGCGCCAGCAGCTTGCTTTTGGCTGAGCAGTTCTTC. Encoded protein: CASSLLLAEQFF.

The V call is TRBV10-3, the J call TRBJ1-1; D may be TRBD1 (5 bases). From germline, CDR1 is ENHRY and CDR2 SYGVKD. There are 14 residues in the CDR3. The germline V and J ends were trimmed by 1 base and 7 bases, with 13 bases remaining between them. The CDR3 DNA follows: TGTGCCATCAGTGAGTTGGACAAGGTTGTTGAAGCTTTCTTT. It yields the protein CAISELDKVVEAFF.

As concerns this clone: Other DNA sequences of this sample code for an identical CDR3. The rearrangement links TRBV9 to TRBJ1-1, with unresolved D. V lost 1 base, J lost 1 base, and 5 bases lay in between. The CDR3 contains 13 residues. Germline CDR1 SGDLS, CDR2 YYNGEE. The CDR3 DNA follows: TGTGCCAGCAGCGTAACGGGGAACACTGAAGCTTTCTTT. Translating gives CASSVTGNTEAFF.

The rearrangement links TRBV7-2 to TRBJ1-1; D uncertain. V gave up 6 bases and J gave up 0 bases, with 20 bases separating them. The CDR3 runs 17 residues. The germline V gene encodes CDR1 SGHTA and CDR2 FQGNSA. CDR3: CASRRVLSQPMNTEAFF. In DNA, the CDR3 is TGTGCCAGCAGGCGCGTTCTATCGCAGCCTATGAACACTGAAGCTTTCTTT.

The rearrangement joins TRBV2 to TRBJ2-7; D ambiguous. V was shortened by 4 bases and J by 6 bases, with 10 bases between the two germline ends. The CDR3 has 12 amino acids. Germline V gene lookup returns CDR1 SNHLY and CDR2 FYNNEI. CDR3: CASSVQRGEQYF. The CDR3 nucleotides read TGTGCCAGCAGTGTTCAGCGAGGCGAGCAGTACTTC. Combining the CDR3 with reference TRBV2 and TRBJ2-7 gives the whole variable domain EPEVTQTPSHQVTQMGQEVILRCVPISNHLYFYWYRQILGQKVEFLVSFYNNEISEKSEIFDDQFSVERPDGSNFTLKIRSTKLEDSAMYFCASSVQRGEQYFGPGTRLTVT.

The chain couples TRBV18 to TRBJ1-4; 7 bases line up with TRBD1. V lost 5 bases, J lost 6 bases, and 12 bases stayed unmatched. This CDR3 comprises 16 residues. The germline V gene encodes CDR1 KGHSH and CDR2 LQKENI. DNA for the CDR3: TGTGCCAGCTCATCCTCCCTGGACAGGAGCTATGAAAAACTGTTTTTT. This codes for CASSSSLDRSYEKLFF.

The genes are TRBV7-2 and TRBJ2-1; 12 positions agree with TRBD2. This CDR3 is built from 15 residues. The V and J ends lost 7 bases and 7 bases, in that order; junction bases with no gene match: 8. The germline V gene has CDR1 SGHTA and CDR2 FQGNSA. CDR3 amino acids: CASTSRLAGANEQFF. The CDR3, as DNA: TGTGCCAGCACCTCCCGACTAGCGGGAGCAAATGAGCAGTTCTTC.

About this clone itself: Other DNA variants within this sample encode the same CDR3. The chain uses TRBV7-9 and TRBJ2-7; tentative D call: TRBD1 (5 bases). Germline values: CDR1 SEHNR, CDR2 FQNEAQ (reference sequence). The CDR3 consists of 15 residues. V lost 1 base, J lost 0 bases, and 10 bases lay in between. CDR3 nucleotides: TGTGCCAGCAGCTTAGACAGGCAGAGCTCCTACGAGCAGTACTTC. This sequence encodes CASSLDRQSSYEQYF.

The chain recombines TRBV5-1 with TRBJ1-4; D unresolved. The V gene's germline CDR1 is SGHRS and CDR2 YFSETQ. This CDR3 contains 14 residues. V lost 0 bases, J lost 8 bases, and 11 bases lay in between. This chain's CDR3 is CASSLGREDEKLFF. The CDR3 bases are TGCGCCAGCAGCTTGGGGCGGGAGGACGAAAAACTGTTTTTT.

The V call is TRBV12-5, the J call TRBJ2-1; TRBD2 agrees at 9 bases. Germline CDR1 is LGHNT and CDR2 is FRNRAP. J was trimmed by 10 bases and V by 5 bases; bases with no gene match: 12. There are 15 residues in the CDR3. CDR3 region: CASGRRLAVLMEQFF. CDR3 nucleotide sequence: TGTGCTAGTGGTCGCAGACTAGCGGTTCTTATGGAGCAGTTCTTC.

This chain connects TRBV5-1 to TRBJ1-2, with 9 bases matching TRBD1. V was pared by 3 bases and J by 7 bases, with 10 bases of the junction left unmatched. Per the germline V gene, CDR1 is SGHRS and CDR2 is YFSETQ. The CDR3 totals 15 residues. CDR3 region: CASSSGDRDQGGYTF. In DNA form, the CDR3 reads TGCGCCAGCAGCTCGGGGGACAGGGACCAGGGTGGCTACACCTTC.

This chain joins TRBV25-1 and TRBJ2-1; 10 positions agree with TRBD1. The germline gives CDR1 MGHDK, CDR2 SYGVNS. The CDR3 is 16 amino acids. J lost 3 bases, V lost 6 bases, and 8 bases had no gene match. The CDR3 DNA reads TGTGCCAGCAGCCTTACCGGGACAGGGGACTACAATGAGCAGTTCTTC. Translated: CASSLTGTGDYNEQFF.

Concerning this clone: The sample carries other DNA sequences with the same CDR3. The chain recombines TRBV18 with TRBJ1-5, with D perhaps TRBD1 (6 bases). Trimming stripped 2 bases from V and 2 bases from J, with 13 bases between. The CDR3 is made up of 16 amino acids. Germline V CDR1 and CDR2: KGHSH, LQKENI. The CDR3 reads CASSPAGGLGNQPQHF. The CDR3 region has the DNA TGTGCCAGCTCACCAGCGGGGGGCTTGGGCAATCAGCCCCAGCATTTT.

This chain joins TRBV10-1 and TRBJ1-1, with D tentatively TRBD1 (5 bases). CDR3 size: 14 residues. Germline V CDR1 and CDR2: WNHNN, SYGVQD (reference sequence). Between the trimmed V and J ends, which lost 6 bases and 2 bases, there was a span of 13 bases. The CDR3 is CASRGTGDNTEAFF. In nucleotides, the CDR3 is TGCGCCAGCAGGGGAACAGGAGATAACACTGAAGCTTTCTTT.

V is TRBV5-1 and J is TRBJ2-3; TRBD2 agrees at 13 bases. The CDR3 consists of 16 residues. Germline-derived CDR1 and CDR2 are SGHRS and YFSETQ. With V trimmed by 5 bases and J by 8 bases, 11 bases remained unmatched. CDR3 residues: CASRPPGLAGMGTQYF. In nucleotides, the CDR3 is TGCGCCAGCAGACCTCCGGGACTAGCGGGAATGGGTACGCAGTATTTT.

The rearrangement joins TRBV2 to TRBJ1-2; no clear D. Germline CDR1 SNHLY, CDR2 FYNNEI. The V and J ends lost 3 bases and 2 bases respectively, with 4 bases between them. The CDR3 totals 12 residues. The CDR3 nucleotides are TGTGCCAGCAGTGAGGGAAACTATGGCTACACCTTC. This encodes CASSEGNYGYTF. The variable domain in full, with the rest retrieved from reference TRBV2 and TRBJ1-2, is EPEVTQTPSHQVTQMGQEVILRCVPISNHLYFYWYRQILGQKVEFLVSFYNNEISEKSEIFDDQFSVERPDGSNFTLKIRSTKLEDSAMYFCASSEGNYGYTFGSGTRLTVV.